The rows below give T cell receptor beta chains drawn from one sample of a study of blood T cell repertoires in COVID-19. Method: immunoSEQ multiplex PCR; TCRdb's copy keeps in-frame clones and lacks some. The top ten hold 1.5% to 2% of the sample, which has more than 300,000 clones, around 86% seen once. Sample: peripheral blood. These receptors were collected from a woman in her 50s with acute or convalescent COVID-19. The CDR3 runs from the conserved cysteine through the conserved F or W. Each record gives: V gene, D gene, clone size, J gene, CDR3 protein, CDR3 DNA. A D gene is named only where the DNA matches it firmly. Clone size is given for some rows only: seen once, a few or many times, or a class if the clone is expanded.

v_gene: TRBV5-1
d_gene: TRBD1
abundance: once
j_gene: TRBJ2-7
CDR3aa: CASSARLSAYRGTYEQYF
CDR3nt: TGCGCCAGCAGCGCTCGACTTTCCGCCTACAGGGGAACCTACGAGCAGTACTTC

v_gene: TRBV28
d_gene: -
abundance: -
j_gene: TRBJ2-7
CDR3aa: CASRSGQSYEQYF
CDR3nt: TGTGCCAGCAGATCTGGACAGTCCTACGAGCAGTACTTC

v_gene: TRBV6-4
d_gene: TRBD1
abundance: once
j_gene: TRBJ1-2
CDR3aa: CASSKSSGTGVGYGYTF
CDR3nt: TGTGCCAGCAGTAAGAGCTCCGGGACAGGGGTTGGATATGGCTACACCTTC

v_gene: TRBV5-5
d_gene: TRBD1
abundance: -
j_gene: TRBJ2-7
CDR3aa: CASSRDRAYYEQYF
CDR3nt: TGTGCCAGCAGCAGGGACAGGGCCTACTACGAGCAGTACTTC

v_gene: TRBV9
d_gene: -
abundance: -
j_gene: TRBJ2-1
CDR3aa: CASSRPFGLYNEQFF
CDR3nt: TGTGCCAGCAGTCGCCCCTTTGGGCTCTACAATGAGCAGTTCTTC

v_gene: TRBV18
d_gene: -
abundance: -
j_gene: TRBJ1-4
CDR3aa: CASSPPITVRHTTNEKLFF
CDR3nt: TGTGCCAGCTCACCACCGATCACAGTCCGCCATACAACTAATGAAAAACTGTTTTTT

v_gene: TRBV6-5
d_gene: -
abundance: once
j_gene: TRBJ1-2
CDR3aa: CASSLTGFHGYTF
CDR3nt: TGTGCCAGCAGTCTCACAGGGTTCCATGGCTACACCTTC

v_gene: TRBV27
d_gene: TRBD1
abundance: -
j_gene: TRBJ1-4
CDR3aa: CASSFTHRGTNEKLFF
CDR3nt: TGTGCCAGCAGTTTTACCCACAGGGGCACTAATGAAAAACTGTTTTTT

v_gene: TRBV7-3
d_gene: -
abundance: once
j_gene: TRBJ2-7
CDR3aa: CASSLTLGDEQYF
CDR3nt: TGTGCCAGCAGCTTAACCCTGGGAGACGAGCAGTACTTC

v_gene: TRBV5-4
d_gene: -
abundance: -
j_gene: TRBJ1-1
CDR3aa: CASSLALQGSTEAFF
CDR3nt: TGTGCCAGCAGCTTGGCGCTACAGGGAAGTACTGAAGCTTTCTTT

v_gene: TRBV9
d_gene: TRBD1
abundance: -
j_gene: TRBJ1-6
CDR3aa: CASSPGQVNSPLHF
CDR3nt: TGTGCCAGCAGCCCCGGACAGGTGAATTCACCCCTCCACTTT

v_gene: TRBV18
d_gene: -
abundance: -
j_gene: TRBJ1-1
CDR3aa: CASSPPRGMNTEAFF
CDR3nt: TGTGCCAGCTCACCACCACGGGGAATGAACACTGAAGCTTTCTTT

v_gene: TRBV5-1
d_gene: -
abundance: -
j_gene: TRBJ1-5
CDR3aa: CASSLAGSGGQPQHF
CDR3nt: TGCGCCAGCAGCTTGGCCGGAAGCGGAGGGCAGCCCCAGCATTTT

v_gene: TRBV7-6
d_gene: -
abundance: few
j_gene: TRBJ1-3
CDR3aa: CASSSLEVGSSGNTIYF
CDR3nt: TGTGCCAGCAGCTCCCTAGAGGTCGGTAGCTCTGGAAACACCATATATTTT

v_gene: TRBV24-1
d_gene: -
abundance: -
j_gene: TRBJ2-5
CDR3aa: CATSPQGRQTQYF
CDR3nt: TGTGCCACCAGTCCCCAGGGGAGACAGACCCAGTACTTC

v_gene: TRBV5-1
d_gene: -
abundance: once
j_gene: TRBJ2-5
CDR3aa: CASRGHAGPQETQYF
CDR3nt: TGCGCCAGCAGGGGGCACGCGGGACCTCAAGAGACCCAGTACTTC

v_gene: TRBV5-8
d_gene: -
abundance: -
j_gene: TRBJ2-7
CDR3aa: CASITTGLETYEQYF
CDR3nt: TGTGCCAGCATTACGACGGGACTGGAGACCTACGAGCAGTACTTC

v_gene: TRBV3-1/TRBV3-2
d_gene: TRBD2
abundance: -
j_gene: TRBJ2-5
CDR3aa: CASSPGTSGSPPETQYF
CDR3nt: TGTGCCAGCAGCCCTGGGACTAGCGGGAGCCCCCCCGAGACCCAGTACTTC

v_gene: TRBV7-9
d_gene: -
abundance: -
j_gene: TRBJ2-3
CDR3aa: CASSRVRASTDTQYF
CDR3nt: TGTGCCAGCAGCCGGGTTCGAGCGAGCACAGATACGCAGTATTTT

v_gene: TRBV13
d_gene: TRBD2
abundance: -
j_gene: TRBJ2-1
CDR3aa: CASSARTSGVYNEQFF
CDR3nt: TGTGCCAGCAGCGCGAGGACTAGCGGGGTTTACAATGAGCAGTTCTTC

v_gene: TRBV5-1
d_gene: TRBD1
abundance: -
j_gene: TRBJ1-6
CDR3aa: CASRPTTGGGSPLHF
CDR3nt: TGCGCCAGCAGGCCAACGACAGGGGGCGGTTCACCCCTCCACTTT

v_gene: TRBV27
d_gene: TRBD1
abundance: -
j_gene: TRBJ1-3
CDR3aa: CASSRRDRPGNTIYF
CDR3nt: TGTGCCAGCAGCCGACGGGACAGGCCTGGAAACACCATATATTTT

v_gene: TRBV9
d_gene: -
abundance: -
j_gene: TRBJ2-1
CDR3aa: CASSVGTAWESYNEQFF
CDR3nt: TGTGCCAGCAGCGTAGGCACCGCTTGGGAGTCCTACAATGAGCAGTTCTTC

v_gene: TRBV5-4
d_gene: TRBD1
abundance: -
j_gene: TRBJ1-3
CDR3aa: CASSLETGSSGNTIYF
CDR3nt: TGTGCCAGCAGCTTGGAGACAGGGTCCTCTGGAAACACCATATATTTT

v_gene: TRBV5-1
d_gene: -
abundance: -
j_gene: TRBJ2-1
CDR3aa: CASSLAGTLAYNEQFF
CDR3nt: TGCGCCAGCAGCTTGGCGGGAACCCTAGCGTACAATGAGCAGTTCTTC

v_gene: TRBV9
d_gene: TRBD2
abundance: -
j_gene: TRBJ2-5
CDR3aa: CASSDGLAGGETQYF
CDR3nt: TGTGCCAGCAGCGACGGACTAGCGGGAGGGGAGACCCAGTACTTC